Presented here are 10 T cell receptor beta chains from one specimen sequenced in a study of T cell repertoires in cytomegalovirus infection. TCRdb independently ran MiXCR on the reads; one entry per CDR3 protein. The data contain 680,000 or so distinct CDR3 sequences, less than 40% of them singletons. The sequencing sample was made of PBMCs. These receptors came from a human donor in good health (CMV status not recorded). Some clones in this sample may be carry-over from other donors' samples.

There are a few counts of this clonotype. The chain couples TRBV28 to TRBJ1-5; 10 nucleotides agree with TRBD1. Germline CDR1 and CDR2: MDHEN and SYDVKM. The CDR3 has 16 residues. After removal of 5 bases from V and 2 bases from J, the junction contained 6 bases not matched to a gene. The CDR3 loop is CASSLGTGARNQPQHF. CDR3 DNA sequence: TGTGCCAGCAGTCTTGGGACAGGGGCGCGCAATCAGCCCCAGCATTTT.

This clonotype has only a few counts. The chain links TRBV6-1 to TRBJ1-5; D is perhaps TRBD1 (5 bases). CDR3 size: 14 residues. The V and J ends lost 2 bases and 4 bases respectively, with 9 bases between them. Germline CDR1 and CDR2: MNHNS and SASEGT. The CDR3 loop is CASSESGPNQPQHF. In DNA, the CDR3 is TGTGCCAGCAGTGAATCAGGGCCGAATCAGCCCCAGCATTTT.

This clonotype was counted between two and nine times. This sequence joins TRBV6-2 or TRBV6-3 and TRBJ1-5, with a tentative D call TRBD1 (5 bases). CDR3 length: 16 amino acids. Germline CDR1 is MNHEY and CDR2 is SVGEGT. V was cut by 2 bases and J by 7 bases, with 18 bases left in between. In DNA, the CDR3 is TGTGCCAGCAGTTACGTGTCCGGGCAGGGTGAGCAGCCCCAGCATTTT. This translates into CASSYVSGQGEQPQHF.

The J gene is TRBJ2-1, the V gene TRBV18; 11 positions match TRBD2. V lost 0 bases to trimming and J lost 5 bases; unmatched junction nucleotides: 6. CDR3 size: 17 residues. CDR1 KGHSH and CDR2 LQKENI come from the germline V gene. Here the CDR3 reads CASSPPKGTSGNNEQFF. CDR3 sequence (DNA): TGTGCCAGCTCACCACCGAAAGGGACTAGCGGAAACAATGAGCAGTTCTTC.

This clonotype showed up many times. The chain employs TRBV7-2 and TRBJ2-1; a possible D gene is TRBD1 (6 bases). Trimming left V 0 bases short and J 0 bases short, with 12 bases between. CDR1 is SGHTA and CDR2 is FQGNSA in the germline V gene. This CDR3 contains 17 residues. The CDR3 nucleotides read TGTGCCAGCAGCTTAGCAAGGGGGTTAAGCTCCTACAATGAGCAGTTCTTC. Protein: CASSLARGLSSYNEQFF.

Only a few counts were recorded for this clonotype. This chain connects TRBV10-3 to TRBJ2-1, with 7 nucleotides matching TRBD1. V dropped 2 bases and J dropped 7; count of bases not matched to a gene: 11. CDR3 length: 16 residues. Looked up from germline, CDR1 is ENHRY and CDR2 is SYGVKD. CDR3 bases: TGTGCCATCAGTGAGCCAACAGGTAGGACAGGTAATGAGCAGTTCTTC. Translation: CAISEPTGRTGNEQFF.

A few counts support this clonotype. The rearrangement uses TRBV19 and TRBJ2-3; D is possibly TRBD2 (5 bases). The length of the CDR3 is 15 residues. Trimming shortened V by 5 bases and J by 2 bases, and 14 bases separated the two germline ends. Germline V gene data show CDR1 as LNHDA and CDR2 as SQIVND (reference sequence). The CDR3 sequence is CASSPTPGLTDTQYF. Here the CDR3 DNA reads TGTGCCAGTAGTCCCACTCCAGGACTCACAGATACGCAGTATTTT.

Regarding this clonotype: A much larger clone differs by one base, so this may be a read error. V and J are TRBV28 and TRBJ2-6; the D is unclear. CDR3 length: 12 amino acids. The germline gives CDR1 MDHEN, CDR2 SYDVKM. With 3 bases removed from V and 4 bases from J, the gap between germline ends came to 1 base. The CDR3 is CASSFGANVLTF. The CDR3 DNA sequence: TGTGCCAGCAGTTTCGGGGCCAACGTCCTGACTTTC.

This clonotype showed up many times. V is TRBV12-3 or TRBV12-4 and J is TRBJ2-7, with 9 bases matching TRBD2. This CDR3 spans 15 amino acids. The trim removed 6 bases at V and 5 bases at J, leaving 11 bases unmatched. The CDR3 protein is CASSSSGARGDEQYF. CDR3 DNA sequence: TGTGCCAGCAGCTCTAGCGGGGCACGGGGGGACGAGCAGTACTTC.

The chain recombines TRBV7-2 with TRBJ1-6; D remains ambiguous. Germline values: CDR1 SGHTA, CDR2 FQGNSA. The CDR3 has 16 residues. V lost 5 bases and J lost 0, with 11 bases in between. The DNA of the CDR3 is TGTGCCAGCAGCCCCACCCGGAGCTCCTATAATTCACCCCTCCACTTT. The encoded protein is CASSPTRSSYNSPLHF.